These 20 T cell receptor beta chains came from one sample sequenced in a study of blood T cell repertoires in COVID-19. Sequencing used immunoSEQ multiplex PCR; TCRdb keeps in-frame clones, though not all of them. The sample has a few hundred thousand clones, 80% to 90% seen once. The sequenced sample consisted of PBMCs or T cells enriched from blood (not recorded which). These receptors originate from a woman in her forties or fifties who had recovered from COVID-19.

This clone was seen only a few times. The chain couples TRBV15 to TRBJ1-2; weak D call: TRBD1 (5 bases). From germline, CDR1 is LNHNV and CDR2 YYDKDF (reference sequence). The CDR3 loop spans 17 amino acids. V was cut by 0 bases and J by 3 bases, with 17 bases left in between. The CDR3 DNA reads as TGTGCCACCAGCAGAGATTATTTATCGGGGGAGGACTATGGCTACACCTTC. Encoded protein: CATSRDYLSGEDYGYTF.

The rearrangement links TRBV30 to TRBJ2-1; a weak D match, TRBD1 (5 bases). V gave up 0 bases and J gave up 10 bases, with 13 bases separating them. The CDR3 covers 13 residues. Germline V gene data show CDR1 as GTSNPN and CDR2 as SVGIG (reference sequence). CDR3 sequence reads: CAWSVRAWGEQFF. The CDR3 coding sequence is TGTGCCTGGAGTGTACGAGCTTGGGGCGAGCAGTTCTTC.

The V and J genes are TRBV4-1 and TRBJ1-3, with TRBD1 as a possible D gene (5 bases). V was cut by 8 bases and J by 0 bases, with 14 bases left in between. The V gene's germline CDR1 is MGHRA and CDR2 YSYEKL. The CDR3 runs 15 residues. CDR3 sequence: CASRGQGYSGNTIYF. The CDR3 DNA reads TGCGCCAGCCGCGGACAAGGTTACTCTGGAAACACCATATATTTT.

V and J are TRBV11-2 and TRBJ2-7; 9 positions match TRBD2. The length of the CDR3 is 18 residues. V was pared by 1 base and J by 0 bases, with 10 bases of the junction left unmatched. Germline V CDR1 and CDR2: SGHAT, FQNNGV. CDR3 region: CASSLGGLAGTSSYEQYF. DNA for the CDR3: TGTGCCAGCAGCTTAGGGGGGCTAGCGGGAACCAGCTCCTACGAGCAGTACTTC. Drawing the rest from reference TRBV11-2 and TRBJ2-7, the complete variable domain is EAGVAQSPRYKIIEKRQSVAFWCNPISGHATLYWYQQILGQGPKLLIQFQNNGVVDDSQLPKDRFSAERLKGVDSTLKIQPAKLEDSAVYLCASSLGGLAGTSSYEQYFGPGTRLTVT.

V is TRBV15 and J is TRBJ1-2; D is possibly TRBD1 (5 bases). The CDR3 loop spans 13 amino acids. V lost 8 bases and J lost 6, with 16 bases in between. CDR1 and CDR2 (germline): LNHNV, YYDKDF (reference sequence). The CDR3 DNA follows: TGTGCCACCCGCGTTGGAGGGGCTAATGGCTACACCTTC. This gives the protein CATRVGGANGYTF. Supplemented by reference TRBV15 and TRBJ1-2, the full variable domain reads DAMVIQNPRYQVTQFGKPVTLSCSQTLNHNVMYWYQQKSSQAPKLLFHYYDKDFNNEADTPDNFQSRRPNTSFCFLDIRSPGLGDTAMYLCATRVGGANGYTFGSGTRLTVV.

The gene calls are TRBV19 and TRBJ1-1; the D gene is possibly TRBD1 (6 bases). Trimming removed 2 bases at V and 4 bases at J, with 14 bases between. CDR3 length: 15 amino acids. From germline, CDR1 is LNHDA and CDR2 SQIVND (reference sequence). CDR3 coding DNA: TGTGCCAGTAGTATACTGGGGGCAGGTGGCACTGAAGCTTTCTTT. Protein: CASSILGAGGTEAFF.

The chain combines TRBV5-6 with TRBJ1-2; weak D call: TRBD1 (5 bases). Germline assignment: CDR1 SGHDT and CDR2 YYEEEE. The CDR3 runs 15 residues. The V end lost 0 bases, the J end lost 4 bases, and 13 bases lay between the germline ends. The CDR3 DNA sequence: TGTGCCAGCAGCTTGGAAGGGGCGCGCGCCTATGGCTACACCTTC. Translation: CASSLEGARAYGYTF.

This clone has just one count. The chain uses TRBV7-9 and TRBJ2-7; perhaps TRBD1 as D (5 bases). CDR3 length equals 13 residues. The V end lost 4 bases, the J end lost 0 bases, and 7 bases lay between the germline ends. In germline, CDR1 is SEHNR, CDR2 FQNEAQ (reference sequence). CDR3 sequence: CASSYDSSYEQYF. Written as DNA, the CDR3 is TGTGCCAGCAGCTATGACAGCTCCTACGAGCAGTACTTC.

This chain links TRBV2 with TRBJ1-1; weak D call: TRBD1 (6 bases). The germline gives CDR1 SNHLY, CDR2 FYNNEI. V was pared by 7 bases and J by 5 bases, with 14 bases between. The CDR3 length is 13 residues. The CDR3 DNA sequence: TGTGCCAGCAACCCACAGGGTATAACTGAAGCTTTCTTT. Translation gives CASNPQGITEAFF.

V and J are TRBV27 and TRBJ2-1; no firm D call. The CDR3 totals 14 residues. Germline-derived CDR1 and CDR2 are MNHEY and SMNVEV (reference sequence). The V end was cut by 1 base, the J end by 8 bases, with 12 bases between. The CDR3 protein is CASSLLPDSYEQFF. The CDR3 region has the DNA TGTGCCAGCAGTTTATTGCCAGACTCCTATGAGCAGTTCTTC.

The J gene is TRBJ1-4, the V gene TRBV27; a possible D gene is TRBD1 (5 bases). The V gene's germline CDR1 is MNHEY and CDR2 SMNVEV (reference sequence). The CDR3 runs 16 residues. Trimming removed 5 bases from V and 6 bases from J, with 19 bases in between. The CDR3, as DNA: TGTGCCAGCAGTCGACTTACCGACAGACGGGATGAAAAACTGTTTTTT. As protein: CASSRLTDRRDEKLFF.

The gene calls are TRBV29-1 and TRBJ2-1; 14 bases agree with TRBD2. The CDR3 totals 15 residues. Per germline, CDR1 SQVTM and CDR2 ANQGSEA. V lost 7 bases, J lost 9 bases, and 11 bases stayed unmatched. CDR3 sequence: CSALPGTSGSAEQFF. CDR3 bases: TGCAGCGCCCTACCCGGGACTAGCGGGAGTGCTGAGCAGTTCTTC.

This chain uses TRBV19 with TRBJ2-6, with TRBD1 identical over 8 bases. V dropped 3 bases and J dropped 2; count of bases not matched to a gene: 3. The CDR3 is 16 amino acids. Germline V gives CDR1 LNHDA, CDR2 SQIVND (reference sequence). DNA of the CDR3: TGTGCCAGTAGTATGTTACAGGGGGCTGGGGCCAACGTCCTGACTTTC. Residues: CASSMLQGAGANVLTF.

The CDR3 protein is CASSTATDGSGELFF. The CDR3 DNA sequence: TGTGCCAGCAGTACGGCGACTGATGGGTCCGGGGAGCTGTTTTTT. This chain uses TRBV2 with TRBJ2-2; no firm D call. The V end lost 5 bases, the J end lost 6 bases, and 16 bases lay between the germline ends. The CDR3 is 15 residues long. Per germline, CDR1 SNHLY and CDR2 FYNNEI.

The chain couples TRBV3-1 (or the pseudogene TRBV3-2) to TRBJ1-2, with 7 bases matching TRBD1. The CDR3 loop spans 13 amino acids. After removal of 6 bases from V and 3 bases from J, the junction contained 4 bases not matched to a gene. From germline, CDR1 is LGHDT and CDR2 YNNKEL (reference sequence). The CDR3 reads CASRSQGDYGYTF. In DNA form, the CDR3 reads TGTGCCAGCAGATCCCAGGGGGACTATGGCTACACCTTC.

The count of this clone is one. The chain recombines TRBV18 with TRBJ2-7; the match to TRBD1 covers 11 bases. CDR1 is KGHSH, CDR2 LQKENI, per germline. The V and J ends lost 2 bases and 4 bases, in that order; junction bases with no gene match: 4. The CDR3 is 15 amino acids. As DNA, the CDR3 is TGTGCCAGCTCACCAGGACAGGGGGCGCTATACGAGCAGTACTTC. Translated, it gives CASSPGQGALYEQYF.

The chain employs TRBV5-4 and TRBJ2-3; 8 nucleotides agree with TRBD2. The CDR3 is made up of 14 amino acids. Unmatched junction bases numbered 7, after V lost 4 bases and J lost 6 bases. Germline V gene sequence: CDR1 SGHNT, CDR2 YYREEE (reference sequence). The DNA of the CDR3 is TGTGCCAGCAGCCCGAGCGGGGGCATTGATACGCAGTATTTT. Translating it yields CASSPSGGIDTQYF. Drawing the rest from reference TRBV5-4 and TRBJ2-3, the complete variable domain is ETGVTQSPTHLIKTRGQQVTLRCSSQSGHNTVSWYQQALGQGPQFIFQYYREEENGRGNFPPRFSGLQFPNYSSELNVNALELDDSALYLCASSPSGGIDTQYFGPGTRLTVL.

This clone occurred once. This chain uses TRBV6-2 or TRBV6-3 with TRBJ2-1; D might be TRBD2 (5 bases). The V end was cut by 2 bases, the J end by 4 bases, with 21 bases between. The germline V gene has CDR1 MNHEY and CDR2 SVGEGT. This CDR3 is built from 18 residues. The CDR3 coding sequence is TGTGCCAGCAGTTACGGCCCCTTCGGGATCGAACATTACAATGAGCAGTTCTTC. Its protein is CASSYGPFGIEHYNEQFF.

The V gene is TRBV11-2, the J gene TRBJ2-3; 8 bases match TRBD1. V lost 5 bases, J lost 5 bases, and 6 bases stayed unmatched. The CDR3 spans 14 residues. In germline, CDR1 is SGHAT, CDR2 FQNNGV. The CDR3 region is CASSLDRGRDTQYF. The CDR3 DNA is TGTGCCAGCAGCCTTGACAGGGGCCGAGATACGCAGTATTTT.

This clone has a single count. The chain carries TRBV7-9 and TRBJ2-2; D might be TRBD2 (5 bases). Germline V gene sequence: CDR1 SEHNR, CDR2 FQNEAQ (reference sequence). There are 13 residues in the CDR3. CDR3 coding DNA: TGTGCACGAGGCGAGGGCCGGACCGGGGAGCTGTTTTTT. Protein sequence: CARGEGRTGELFF.